The 7 T cell receptor beta chains given below trace back to one sample, sequenced in a study of regulatory T cells in long-lasting Graves disease. Relying on iRepertoire HTBI primers and Arm-PCR of CDR3 regions, the team built TCR beta libraries. TCRdb fed the multiplex PCR reads into MiXCR, producing one record per CDR3 protein. The table includes some 420,000 distinct CDR3 sequences, 20% to 25% detected once. This sample's time point: persistent/refractory GD, antithyroid drugs over 5 years with positive TRAb. RNA from PBMCs was the source of the TCR library. Sequencing used peripheral blood mononuclear cells (PBMCs), obtained when the disease was refractory, from a patient treated with antithyroid drugs. These receptors were taken from a female donor with Graves disease.

This clonotype appeared a few times. The V gene is TRBV6-1, the J gene TRBJ2-5; D is perhaps TRBD1 (5 bases). This CDR3 comprises 14 residues. Germline-derived CDR1 and CDR2 are MNHNS and SASEGT. Trimming cost V 5 bases and J 4 bases, with 14 bases left between them. The CDR3 loop reads CASSPSGWGETQYF. In DNA, the CDR3 is TGTGCCAGCAGTCCGTCAGGGTGGGGAGAGACCCAGTACTTC.

V usage is TRBV30 and J usage is TRBJ1-6, with 9 bases that match TRBD1. In germline, CDR1 is GTSNPN, CDR2 SVGIG (reference sequence). This CDR3 has 15 amino acids. V shed 4 bases, J shed 6 bases, and the junction held 7 bases outside the gene matches. The DNA of the CDR3 is TGTGCCTGGATGGAGGCGGGACAGGGTAATTCACCCCTCCACTTT. Translation gives CAWMEAGQGNSPLHF.

This clonotype turned up a few times. This rearrangement joins TRBV30 to TRBJ2-7, with D maybe TRBD2 (6 bases). Trimming took 4 bases from V and 3 from J, leaving 7 bases between them. Germline CDR1 and CDR2: GTSNPN and SVGIG (reference sequence). The CDR3 runs 11 residues. The chain's CDR3 is CAWTEGYEQYF. The CDR3 DNA reads TGTGCCTGGACGGAGGGCTACGAGCAGTACTTC.

This clonotype was counted at least ten times. The J gene is TRBJ1-2, the V gene TRBV20-1; the D gene is possibly TRBD1 (6 bases). V was trimmed by 8 bases and J by 6 bases, leaving 16 bases between them. The germline V gene encodes CDR1 DFQATT and CDR2 SNEGSKA (reference sequence). This CDR3 is 12 amino acids long. CDR3 in DNA: TGCAGTTTCTCAGGGGAATGGAATGGCTACACCTTC. This translates into CSFSGEWNGYTF.

The V gene is TRBV20-1, the J gene TRBJ2-5; 7 bases are a match to TRBD2. The CDR3 contains 15 residues. From germline, CDR1 is DFQATT and CDR2 SNEGSKA (reference sequence). J lost 2 bases, V lost 0 bases, and 6 bases had no gene match. CDR3 DNA sequence: TGCAGTGCTAGAGATGGGGAGGGCTATCAAGAGACCCAGTACTTC. This sequence encodes CSARDGEGYQETQYF.

This clonotype was counted a few times. This clone may be a read error of a much larger clone one base away. The conserved phenylalanine or tryptophan normally closing the CDR3 is absent here, so this likely arose from a read error. The chain uses TRBV2 and TRBJ2-2, with D uncertain. The CDR3 spans 12 residues. Germline V gene lookup returns CDR1 SNHLY and CDR2 FYNNEI. V lost 2 bases to trimming and J lost 6 bases, with 4 bases between them. CDR3 protein: CASSEQAGELFS. For the CDR3, the DNA is TGTGCCAGCAGTGAACAGGCCGGGGAGCTGTTTTCT.

This clonotype has at least ten counts. V gene TRBV28 combines with J gene TRBJ2-7; TRBD1 agrees at 10 bases. Germline assignment: CDR1 MDHEN and CDR2 SYDVKM. The CDR3 runs 16 residues. V shed 8 bases and J 0 bases; nucleotides not matched to a gene: 10. This chain's CDR3 is CASGGTGTGVSYEQYF. DNA for the CDR3: TGTGCCAGCGGGGGAACCGGGACAGGGGTCTCCTACGAGCAGTACTTC.